The 20 T cell receptor beta chains given below trace back to one sample, sequenced in a study of T cells in tuberculosis. The time point here: new active TB diagnosis, blood taken before or within 7 days of starting treatment. Assay used: immunoSEQ multiplex PCR; TCRdb lists only in-frame clones, some missing. The sample yields roughly 35,000 clones, just over 90% seen once. The specimen was PBMCs, collected at tuberculosis diagnosis. These receptors all stem from an adult with tuberculosis. Some clones in this sample may be carry-over from other donors' samples.

The V and J genes are TRBV27 and TRBJ2-2, with 8 bases matching TRBD2. The CDR3 has 15 amino acids. J gave up 3 bases and V 4 bases, and 4 bases lay outside the gene matches. The germline V gene encodes CDR1 MNHEY and CDR2 SMNVEV (reference sequence). The CDR3 loop is CASSYTGGHTGELFF. CDR3 nucleotides: TGTGCCAGCAGTTACACGGGGGGGCACACCGGGGAGCTGTTTTTT.

This rearrangement joins TRBV30 to TRBJ2-7, with a weak D call TRBD1 (6 bases). From germline, CDR1 is GTSNPN and CDR2 SVGIG (reference sequence). V gave up 5 bases and J gave up 4 bases, with 15 bases separating them. The CDR3 totals 13 residues. CDR3 nucleotide sequence: TGTGCCTGGCTTTCCAGGGGCCCTTACGAGCAGTACTTC. Its translation is CAWLSRGPYEQYF.

V is TRBV11-3 and J is TRBJ2-7; D may be TRBD2 (5 bases). Trimming took 5 bases from V and 1 from J, leaving 18 bases between them. Germline CDR1 reads SGHNT; CDR2 reads YENEEA. This CDR3 has 16 residues. This CDR3 reads CASSPGEDHHSYEQYF. CDR3 DNA: TGTGCCAGCAGCCCCGGGGAAGACCATCATTCCTACGAGCAGTACTTC.

The chain employs TRBV11-2 and TRBJ2-7, with 12 bases identical to TRBD2. The junction had 6 bases not matched to a gene; V was cut back by 5 bases and J by 4 bases. CDR1 and CDR2 (germline): SGHAT, FQNNGV. This CDR3 comprises 15 residues. The CDR3 bases are TGTGCCAGCAGCCGCCTAGCGGGGGGGCCATACGAGCAGTACTTC. The encoded protein is CASSRLAGGPYEQYF.

This chain connects TRBV6-4 to TRBJ1-2; 10 bases fit TRBD1. CDR1 and CDR2 from the germline V gene are MRHNA and SNTAGT. The CDR3 has 16 residues. The V segment lost 6 bases and the J segment 0 bases; nucleotides outside the gene matches: 7. CDR3 in amino acids: CASSLTGQGANYGYTF. The CDR3 DNA is TGTGCCAGCAGCCTGACTGGACAGGGGGCTAACTATGGCTACACCTTC.

CDR3 residues: CASSTTWGQATEAFF. In DNA form, the CDR3 reads TGTGCCAGCAGTACAACATGGGGGCAGGCCACTGAAGCTTTCTTT. The chain is built from TRBV27 and TRBJ1-1, with TRBD1 as a possible D gene (6 bases). V gave up 5 bases and J gave up 4 bases, with 17 bases separating them. This CDR3 has 15 residues. Germline assignment: CDR1 MNHEY and CDR2 SMNVEV (reference sequence).

V usage is TRBV5-4 and J usage is TRBJ2-3; possibly TRBD1 for D (6 bases). V lost 6 bases to trimming and J lost 2 bases, with 13 bases between them. The CDR3 covers 14 residues. The V gene's germline CDR1 is SGHNT and CDR2 YYREEE (reference sequence). The CDR3 loop reads CASNRDQPTDTQYF. The CDR3 nucleotides read TGTGCCAGCAACAGGGACCAACCCACAGATACGCAGTATTTT.

The gene calls are TRBV11-3 and TRBJ1-5; 8 nucleotides agree with TRBD1. This CDR3 comprises 16 residues. The V gene end was trimmed by 1 base and the J gene end by 4 bases; junction bases not matched to a gene: 6. Germline V gives CDR1 SGHNT, CDR2 YENEEA. CDR3 coding DNA: TGTGCCAGCAGCTTAGTTCTGGACAGGGTTAATCAGCCCCAGCATTTT. This translates into CASSLVLDRVNQPQHF.

J is TRBJ1-1 and V is TRBV28; maybe TRBD1 (6 bases). The ends were cut back, 7 bases at V and 4 bases at J, with 13 bases in the middle. The germline CDR1 and CDR2 sequences are MDHEN and SYDVKM. CDR3 size: 13 residues. CDR3 in DNA: TGTGCCAGCAATCTACAGGGTCGCACTGAAGCTTTCTTT. Protein: CASNLQGRTEAFF.

This clone was observed a few times. This CDR3 is also generated by other DNA sequences in the sample. The chain employs TRBV9 and TRBJ1-3; D call uncertain. The CDR3 length is 14 residues. CDR1 and CDR2 from the germline V gene are SGDLS and YYNGEE. V lost 0 bases, J lost 3 bases, and 7 bases lay in between. CDR3: CASSVALFGNTIYF. The DNA for the CDR3 is TGTGCCAGCAGCGTAGCCTTGTTTGGAAACACCATATATTTT.

The V and J genes are TRBV5-1 and TRBJ1-6; 7 bases agree with TRBD1. The CDR3 is 15 amino acids. V was pared by 1 base and J by 6 bases, with 4 bases of the junction left unmatched. The germline V gene encodes CDR1 SGHRS and CDR2 YFSETQ. As DNA, the CDR3 is TGCGCCAGCAGCTTGACAGACAGGGTTAATTCACCCCTCCACTTT. Its protein is CASSLTDRVNSPLHF.

This clone occurred a few times. V gene TRBV6-6 combines with J gene TRBJ1-3, with D hard to call. Germline-derived CDR1 and CDR2 are MNHNY and SVGAGI (reference sequence). The CDR3 runs to 13 residues. The V and J ends lost 2 bases and 4 bases respectively, with 6 bases between them. The CDR3, as DNA: TGTGCCAGCAGTTACCAGACAGGAAACACCATATATTTT. This sequence encodes CASSYQTGNTIYF.

The chain combines TRBV7-8 with TRBJ1-2; possible D gene TRBD1, 6 bases. Looked up from germline, CDR1 is SGHVS and CDR2 is FQNEAQ. The CDR3 spans 18 residues. Trimming removed 1 base from V and 2 bases from J, with 20 bases in between. CDR3 in amino acids: CASSLDYRDPDSNYGYTF. The CDR3 coding sequence is TGTGCCAGCAGCTTAGACTACAGGGACCCCGATTCAAACTATGGCTACACCTTC.

The rearrangement uses TRBV18 and TRBJ1-6, with TRBD1 matching 7 bases. The CDR3 is 16 residues long. Germline V gives CDR1 KGHSH, CDR2 LQKENI. Trimming took 1 base from V and 7 from J; bases not matched to a gene: 7. CDR3 sequence reads: CASSPRNRGSNSPLHF. The CDR3 DNA reads as TGTGCCAGCTCACCACGGAACAGGGGATCGAATTCACCCCTCCACTTT.

The chain links TRBV4-2 to TRBJ2-1; no firm D call. CDR1 and CDR2 from the germline V gene are LGHNA and YNFKEQ. The V and J ends lost 0 bases and 7 bases respectively, with 13 bases between them. The CDR3 is 15 amino acids. The CDR3 DNA reads TGTGCCAGCAGCCAAGAAACCAGAAGTGTAAATGAGCAGTTCTTC. Protein sequence: CASSQETRSVNEQFF.

This chain connects TRBV10-3 to TRBJ2-3; TRBD2 matches at 8 bases. In germline, CDR1 is ENHRY, CDR2 SYGVKD. The CDR3 length is 13 residues. V gave up 4 bases and J gave up 5 bases; unmatched junction bases: 2. CDR3 nucleotides: TGTGCCATCAGTGCCGGGGGGGAAGATACGCAGTATTTT. This gives the protein CAISAGGEDTQYF.

The gene calls are TRBV19 and TRBJ2-7; D call uncertain. Trimming pared 6 bases from V and 2 bases from J, leaving 17 bases between. The CDR3 spans 15 residues. Germline V CDR1 and CDR2: LNHDA, SQIVND (reference sequence). DNA for the CDR3: TGTGCCAGTAGCGAGTCAGCGCTTCTGACCTACGAGCAGTACTTC. It codes for CASSESALLTYEQYF.

The chain uses TRBV2 and TRBJ2-7, with 7 bases matching TRBD1. J lost 4 bases, V lost 7 bases, and 4 bases had no gene match. This CDR3 is built from 12 residues. The germline CDR1 and CDR2 sequences are SNHLY and FYNNEI. The chain's CDR3 is CASNRGNYEQYF. CDR3 DNA sequence: TGTGCCAGCAACAGGGGTAATTACGAGCAGTACTTC.

This chain links TRBV10-3 with TRBJ2-7; D is perhaps TRBD2 (5 bases). V was clipped by 10 bases and J by 2 bases, with 9 bases between them. Germline V gene data show CDR1 as ENHRY and CDR2 as SYGVKD. The CDR3 is 11 residues long. The CDR3 loop is CATLEAYEQYF. DNA of the CDR3: TGTGCCACCTTGGAGGCCTACGAGCAGTACTTC.

V is TRBV7-7 and J is TRBJ2-1; 11 positions match TRBD1. The CDR3 loop spans 15 amino acids. V lost 6 bases to trimming and J lost 4 bases; unmatched junction nucleotides: 5. The germline CDR1 and CDR2 sequences are SSHAT and FNYEAQ (reference sequence). The CDR3, as DNA: TGTGCCAGCAGTTCGGACAGGGGGCCGTACAATGAGCAGTTCTTC. Amino acid sequence: CASSSDRGPYNEQFF.